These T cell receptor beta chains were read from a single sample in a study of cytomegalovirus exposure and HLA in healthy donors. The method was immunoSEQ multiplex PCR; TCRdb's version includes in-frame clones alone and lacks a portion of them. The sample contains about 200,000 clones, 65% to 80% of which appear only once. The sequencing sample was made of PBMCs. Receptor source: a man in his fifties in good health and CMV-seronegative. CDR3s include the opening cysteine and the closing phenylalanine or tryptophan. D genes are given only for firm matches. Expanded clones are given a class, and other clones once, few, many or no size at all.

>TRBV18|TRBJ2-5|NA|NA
CASSPNPRETQYF
TGTGCCAGCTCACCGAACCCTAGGGAGACCCAGTACTTC
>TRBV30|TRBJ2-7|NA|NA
CAYTDLASYEQYF
TGTGCCTATACCGATTTAGCCTCCTACGAGCAGTACTTC
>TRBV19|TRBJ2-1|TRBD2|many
CASSPRLAQGADEQFF
TGTGCCAGTAGTCCCCGACTAGCTCAAGGGGCCGATGAGCAGTTCTTC
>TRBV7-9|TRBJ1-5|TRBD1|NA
CASSLGQGINQPQHF
TGTGCCAGCAGCTTAGGACAGGGGATCAATCAGCCCCAGCATTTT
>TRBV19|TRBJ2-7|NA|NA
CASSIGYRSYEQYF
TGTGCCAGTAGTATTGGATACAGATCCTACGAGCAGTACTTC
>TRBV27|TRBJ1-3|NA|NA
CASSPSTSGNTIYF
TGTGCCAGCAGTCCTAGCACCTCCGGAAACACCATATATTTT
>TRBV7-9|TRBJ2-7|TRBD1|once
CASSRPGQGTYEQYF
TGTGCCAGCAGCCGGCCGGGACAGGGGACCTACGAGCAGTACTTC
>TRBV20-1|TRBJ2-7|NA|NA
CSAPREQYF
TGCAGTGCCCCTCGCGAGCAGTACTTC
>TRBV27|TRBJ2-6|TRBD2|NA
CASTPGGLGANVLTF
TGTGCCAGCACCCCGGGGGGGTTGGGGGCCAACGTCCTGACTTTC
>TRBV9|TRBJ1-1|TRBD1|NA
CASSLSGTGGADMEAFF
TGTGCCAGCAGCCTCTCCGGGACAGGGGGCGCCGACATGGAAGCTTTCTTT
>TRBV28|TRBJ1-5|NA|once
CASSLFMQPQHF
TGTGCCAGCAGTCTCTTTATGCAGCCCCAGCATTTT
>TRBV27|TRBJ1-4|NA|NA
CASSPEGEEKLFF
TGTGCCAGCAGTCCCGAGGGGGAGGAAAAACTGTTTTTT
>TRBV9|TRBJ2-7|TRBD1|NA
CASSPRTGGSYEQYF
TGTGCCAGCAGCCCCCGTACAGGGGGCTCCTACGAGCAGTACTTC
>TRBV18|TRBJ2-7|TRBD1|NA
CASSAGTGTYEQYF
TGTGCCAGCTCAGCCGGGACAGGGACCTACGAGCAGTACTTC
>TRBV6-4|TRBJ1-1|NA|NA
CASSADRTTEAFF
TGTGCCAGCAGTGCCGACAGGACCACTGAAGCTTTCTTT
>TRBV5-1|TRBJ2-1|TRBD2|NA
CASSGGRTSGNEQFF
TGCGCCAGCAGCGGGGGGAGGACTAGCGGAAATGAGCAGTTCTTC
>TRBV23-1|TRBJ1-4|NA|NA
CASVSCSGTRSNNEKLFF
TGCGCCAGCGTTTCTTGCTCGGGGACAAGGTCTAACAATGAAAAACTGTTTTTT
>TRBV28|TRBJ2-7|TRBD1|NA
CASSGNKDRASYEQYF
TGTGCCAGCAGCGGAAACAAGGACAGGGCCTCCTACGAGCAGTACTTC
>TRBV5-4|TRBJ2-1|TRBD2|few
CATGLANYNEQFF
TGTGCAACGGGACTAGCGAACTACAATGAGCAGTTCTTC
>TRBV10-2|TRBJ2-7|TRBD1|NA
CASSWTGGSGSPYEQYF
TGCGCCAGCAGCTGGACAGGGGGCTCGGGAAGCCCCTACGAGCAGTACTTC
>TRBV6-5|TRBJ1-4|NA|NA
CASSYSVSGNEKLFF
TGTGCCAGCAGTTACTCGGTCAGCGGTAATGAAAAACTGTTTTTT
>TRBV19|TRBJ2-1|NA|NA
CASSPSSSYNEQFF
TGTGCCAGTAGTCCTTCCAGCTCCTACAATGAGCAGTTCTTC
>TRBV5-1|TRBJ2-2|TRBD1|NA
CASSYDRGSTGELFF
TGCGCCAGCAGTTATGACAGGGGGAGCACCGGGGAGCTGTTTTTT
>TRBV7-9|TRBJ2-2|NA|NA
CASSLGRTNTGELFF
TGTGCCAGCAGCTTAGGCAGGACGAACACCGGGGAGCTGTTTTTT
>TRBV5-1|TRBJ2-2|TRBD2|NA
CASSSGMANTGELFF
TGCGCCAGCAGTAGCGGGATGGCGAACACCGGGGAGCTGTTTTTT
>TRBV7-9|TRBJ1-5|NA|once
CASSLDNRNQPQHF
TGTGCCAGCAGCCTCGACAACCGCAATCAGCCCCAGCATTTT
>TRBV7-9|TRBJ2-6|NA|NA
CASSLAWGGASGANVLTF
TGTGCCAGCAGCTTAGCGTGGGGGGGGGCATCCGGGGCCAACGTCCTGACTTTC
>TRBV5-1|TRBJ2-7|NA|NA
CASSFIPGEMYEQYF
TGCGCCAGCAGCTTTATTCCGGGAGAAATGTACGAGCAGTACTTC
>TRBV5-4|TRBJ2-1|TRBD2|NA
CASSRTSGKGSEQFF
TGTGCCAGCAGCCGGACTAGCGGGAAGGGGAGTGAGCAGTTCTTC
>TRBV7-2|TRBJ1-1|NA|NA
CASSLGGGMNTEAFF
TGTGCCAGCAGCTTAGGGGGGGGCATGAACACTGAAGCTTTCTTT
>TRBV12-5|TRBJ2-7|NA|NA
CASGSHPAIGTHVPPYEQYF
TGTGCTAGTGGTTCTCACCCAGCCATCGGGACACACGTACCACCCTACGAGCAGTACTTC
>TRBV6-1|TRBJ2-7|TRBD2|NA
CASSAGTSGKDEQYF
TGTGCCAGCAGCGCCGGGACTAGCGGCAAAGACGAGCAGTACTTC
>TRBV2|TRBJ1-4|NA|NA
CASSELGAEKLFF
TGTGCCAGCAGTGAATTGGGGGCTGAAAAACTGTTTTTT
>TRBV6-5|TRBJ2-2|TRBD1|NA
CASRDRGVNTGELFF
TGTGCCAGCAGGGACAGGGGAGTTAACACCGGGGAGCTGTTTTTT
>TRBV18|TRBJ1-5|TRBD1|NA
CASSPGQGPSNQPQHF
TGTGCCAGCTCACCAGGACAGGGACCTAGCAATCAGCCCCAGCATTTT
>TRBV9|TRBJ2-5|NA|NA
CASSRTVSETQYF
TGTGCCAGCAGCAGGACAGTATCTGAGACCCAGTACTTC
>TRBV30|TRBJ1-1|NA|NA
CAWSRGVTEAFF
TGTGCCTGGAGTCGGGGGGTCACTGAAGCTTTCTTT
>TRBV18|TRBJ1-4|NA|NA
CASSPPDLGQTTNEKLFF
TGTGCCAGCTCACCACCAGACCTGGGGCAGACAACTAATGAAAAACTGTTTTTT
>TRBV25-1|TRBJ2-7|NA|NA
CASSMQAYEQYF
TGTGCCAGCAGTATGCAGGCCTACGAGCAGTACTTC
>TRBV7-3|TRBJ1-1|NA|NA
CASSLGRNTEAFF
TGTGCCAGCAGCTTAGGCAGGAACACTGAAGCTTTCTTT
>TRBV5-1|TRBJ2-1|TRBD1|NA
CASSLEGTGGNEQFF
TGCGCCAGCAGCTTGGAAGGGACAGGAGGCAATGAGCAGTTCTTC
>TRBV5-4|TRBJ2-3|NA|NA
CASSLWRAQANTDTQYF
TGTGCCAGCAGCTTGTGGCGGGCCCAGGCAAACACAGATACGCAGTATTTT
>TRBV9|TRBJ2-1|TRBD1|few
CASSAERGRGNEQFF
TGTGCCAGCAGCGCCGAGAGGGGGCGCGGAAATGAGCAGTTCTTC
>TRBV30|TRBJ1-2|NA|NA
CASPGREGSLSGYTF
TGTGCCTCGCCGGGAAGGGAGGGTTCCCTATCTGGCTACACCTTC
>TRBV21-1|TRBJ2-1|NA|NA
CASSKALSGSEQFF
TGTGCCAGCAGCAAAGCGCTTTCAGGTTCGGAGCAGTTCTTC
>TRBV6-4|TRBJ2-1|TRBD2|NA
CASSDLAGGRNEQFF
TGTGCCAGCAGTGACCTAGCGGGAGGCCGGAATGAGCAGTTCTTC
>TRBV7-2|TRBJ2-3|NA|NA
CASSLLRVPDTQYF
TGTGCCAGCAGCTTATTGCGGGTCCCAGATACGCAGTATTTT
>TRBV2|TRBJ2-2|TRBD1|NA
CASSGTGYTGELFF
TGTGCCAGCTCCGGGACAGGGTACACCGGGGAGCTGTTTTTT
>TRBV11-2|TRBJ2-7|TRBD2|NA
CASSPREAYEQYF
TGTGCCAGCAGCCCCCGGGAGGCGTACGAGCAGTACTTC
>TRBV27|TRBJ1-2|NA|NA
CASSSDRNYGYTF
TGTGCCAGCAGTTCGGACAGAAACTATGGCTACACCTTC
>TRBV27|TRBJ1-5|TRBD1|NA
CASSINRQGGNQPQHF
TGTGCCAGCAGTATCAACCGACAGGGTGGCAATCAGCCCCAGCATTTT
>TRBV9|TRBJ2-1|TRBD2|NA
CASSAGLAGLNEQFF
TGTGCCAGCAGCGCTGGCCTAGCGGGACTAAATGAGCAGTTCTTC
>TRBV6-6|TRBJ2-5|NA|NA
CASSYKDRPEAQYF
TGTGCCAGCAGTTACAAGGACAGACCTGAGGCCCAGTACTTC
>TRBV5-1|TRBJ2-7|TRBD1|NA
CASRFTGGSYEQYF
TGCGCCAGCAGGTTCACAGGGGGCTCCTACGAGCAGTACTTC
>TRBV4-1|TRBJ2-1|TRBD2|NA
CASSPGGGTNNEQFF
TGCGCCAGCAGCCCCGGGGGGGGTACAAACAATGAGCAGTTCTTC
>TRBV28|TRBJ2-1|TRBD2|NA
CASSLYRTSGRGNEQFF
TGTGCCAGCAGTCTCTACCGGACTAGCGGGAGGGGGAATGAGCAGTTCTTC
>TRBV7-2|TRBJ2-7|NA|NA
CASSLTSGDEQYF
TGTGCCAGCAGCTTGACGTCGGGGGACGAGCAGTACTTC